This T cell receptor beta chain comes out of a study of blood T cell repertoires in COVID-19 (dated by TCRdb to about 2020). In the study overall: Samples from collaborators originated in the United States, Italy and Spain and spanned both the acute and convalescent phases of COVID-19. The repertoires were released in a freely available public database intended as a resource for research on the immune response to SARS-CoV-2. The samples were drawn from the first 160 participants of the ongoing ImmuneRACE study and from roughly 1,300 subjects provided by 6 global collaborators. The prospective study material was composed of cDNA or gDNA derived from T cells, B-cell-depleted T cells, or PBMCs. The sample metadata nearly always contained a de-identified subject ID, COVID-19 status, age in years and sex. HLA class I and class II types, where available, came from metadata supplied by the sample provider rather than from assay-based typing. Subjects who had been exposed to COVID-19, were actively infected with it, or had recovered from it provided the deeply sampled blood TCRbeta repertoires that made up the dataset. Broad study findings and their caveats: The amount of clinical and demographic metadata varied by source and participant and was provided uncurated.

CDR1 SGHTA and CDR2 FQGTGA were looked up in the germline V gene. Trimming takes 2 bases off V and 2 bases off J; junction bases not matched to a gene: 10. Reading from cysteine to phenylalanine, the CDR3 counts 17 amino acids. Only the CDR3 part of the read is kept: 51 bases, read in frame from the first base. TCRbeta CDR3 regions were amplified from genomic DNA using the immunoSEQ Assay, a bias-controlled multiplex PCR. In the source study's methods: The number of nucleated cells in each sample was estimated from the amplification of reference gene primers within the assay. Sequence reads were collapsed and filtered to measure the absolute abundance of every unique TCRbeta CDR3 rearrangement. For each sample, productive Simpson clonality was calculated as the square root of Simpson's diversity index over productive rearrangements. Drawn from immuneACCESS, this table holds only the in-frame rearrangements with V and J called that TCRdb kept. Clones are partly lost; checked studies trace under half to an unresolved V gene and leave the rest unexplained. That table gives V, J and clone size, and the DNA gave D and trimming. The sample yields 190,000 or so clones; around nine tenths were counted once. Of the sample, approximately 6.2% falls within the top ten clones.

A remark on this clone: Which antigen it targets is not known. Per-base quality was not reported, and no clone a single base away is much larger than it.

Samples from volunteer blood donors who had recovered from COVID-19 were contributed by a second Seattle source. The collaborating institutions used their own protocols to collect whole blood in K2EDTA tubes. For TCRbeta analysis, collaborator samples were shipped as frozen whole blood, as isolated PBMCs, or as DNA extracted from either sample type. The specimen was peripheral blood. The TCR sequence derives from a man aged 55 to 69 who had recovered from COVID-19. The chain is made from TRBV7-3 and TRBJ2-3, with 7 bases matching TRBD2. The encoded CDR3 is CASSLDPMAGVTDTQYF. Here is the DNA: TGTGCCAGCAGCTTAGACCCTATGGCGGGGGTCACAGATACGCAGTATTTT.